One and the same sample provided the 3 T cell receptor beta chains below, sequenced in a study of T cell changes during pregnancy in multiple sclerosis (dated by TCRdb to about 2019). The library was produced with the immunoSEQ multiplex PCR assay. TCRdb mirrors the immuneACCESS table, restricted to in-frame sequences. Some clones are absent from its copies; in checked studies, under half trace to an unresolved V gene, and the reason for the others is unknown. For this sample there are 43,000 or so clones; more than 85% appear just once. The biggest ten clones account for 2.2% of the sample. This specimen was peripheral blood, taken in the third trimester of pregnancy. The origin of the receptors is a female donor with multiple sclerosis, enrolled in a pregnancy study.

The V gene is TRBV7-5, the J gene TRBJ2-1; TRBD2 is the table's D call and was not checked against the DNA. TRBV7-5 counts as a pseudogene. The CDR3 totals 15 residues. The CDR3 loop reads CARSRLAGGENEQFF. The CDR3 DNA reads TGTGCCAGAAGCCGACTAGCGGGAGGGGAGAATGAGCAGTTCTTC.

This clone was picked up one time. The rearrangement links TRBV7-9 to TRBJ1-5, with D tentatively TRBD1 (5 bases). Germline V gene sequence: CDR1 SEHNR, CDR2 FQNEAQ (reference sequence). The CDR3 consists of 12 residues. Trimming took 5 bases from V and 9 from J, leaving 11 bases between them. This CDR3 is CASSLGARPQHF. The CDR3 coding sequence is TGTGCCAGCAGCCTAGGGGCCCGGCCCCAGCATTTT. Based on the CDR3 plus reference TRBV7-9 and TRBJ1-5, the full variable domain is DTGVSQNPRHKITKRGQNVTFRCDPISEHNRLYWYRQTLGQGPEFLTYFQNEAQLEKSRLLSDRFSAERPKGSFSTLEIQRTEQGDSAMYLCASSLGARPQHFGDGTRLSIL.

This chain links TRBV2 with TRBJ2-2; maybe TRBD1 (5 bases). CDR1 and CDR2 (germline): SNHLY, FYNNEI. CDR3 size: 14 residues. V was shortened by 5 bases and J by 5 bases, with 12 bases between the two germline ends. The CDR3 spells CASSTQGYTGELFF. The CDR3 region has the DNA TGTGCCAGCAGTACGCAGGGATATACCGGGGAGCTGTTTTTT.